This TCR beta chain is drawn from a study of cytomegalovirus exposure and HLA in healthy donors. In the PCR, 60 Vbeta and 13 Jbeta primers were used. Sequenced by immunoSEQ multiplex PCR; TCRdb stores in-frame clones only, minus some. The profile shows some 160,000 clones, about 84% of them singletons. Germline V gene sequence: CDR1 LGHNA, CDR2 YNFKEQ. This CDR3 comprises 16 residues. V lost 2 bases to trimming and J lost 0 bases; unmatched junction nucleotides: 2. The specimen was PBMCs. This TCR was recovered from a man aged 50-59 years in good health and CMV-seropositive. The chain combines TRBV4-2 with TRBJ1-4; the match to TRBD1 covers 8 bases. The CDR3 bases are TGTGCCAGCAGCCAAACGACAGGGGCAACTAATGAAAAACTGTTTTTT. Amino acid sequence: CASSQTTGATNEKLFF.